The 19 T cell receptor beta chains given below trace back to one sample, sequenced in a study of graft-versus-host responses after intestinal transplantation (dated by TCRdb to 2020 to 2023). The time point label on this specimen signifies: cells obtained before transplantation from donor or recipient. No antigens are known for them. Libraries were built with the immunoSEQ multiplex PCR assay. Not all clones reach the TCRdb copy of this immuneACCESS table, which keeps in-frame sequences only. Checked studies attribute under half of the gap to unresolved V genes and leave the rest unexplained. For this sample there are roughly 110,000 clones; roughly 87% appear just once. The ten biggest clones cover roughly 0.71% of the sample. The sequencing used unstimulated CD4+ T cells sorted from spleen or lymph node cells, collected before transplant. Source of these receptors: a human donor who was the organ donor for an intestinal transplant.

Of note for this clone: The same CDR3 can be traced to other DNA sequences in this sample. The chain combines TRBV5-1 with TRBJ1-2; no clear D gene. V dropped 2 bases and J dropped 0 bases, with 5 bases sitting between them. This CDR3 is built from 13 residues. In germline, CDR1 is SGHRS, CDR2 YFSETQ. The CDR3 reads CASSLGTNYGYTF. CDR3 sequence (DNA): TGCGCCAGCAGCTTAGGGACTAACTATGGCTACACCTTC.

The chain recombines TRBV10-3 with TRBJ1-5; no definite D call. This CDR3 spans 13 amino acids. The V gene's germline CDR1 is ENHRY and CDR2 SYGVKD. Trimming pared 8 bases from V and 7 bases from J, leaving 15 bases between. As DNA, the CDR3 is TGTGCCATCCGCCTGGGGATAGGACAGCCCCAGCATTTT. Residues: CAIRLGIGQPQHF.

The CDR3 coding sequence is TGTGCCAGCAGCCTATTAGCGGGAGGCTCCTACAATGAGCAGTTCTTC. It specifies CASSLLAGGSYNEQFF. V and J are TRBV5-6 and TRBJ2-1, with 10 positions matching TRBD2. V trimming: 4 bases; J trimming: 0 bases; junction bases outside the gene matches: 4. The CDR3 extends over 16 amino acids. Germline V gene lookup returns CDR1 SGHDT and CDR2 YYEEEE.

This chain links TRBV7-2 with TRBJ1-5; 9 positions match TRBD1. Germline lookup yields CDR1 SGHTA and CDR2 FQGNSA. With 1 base clipped from V and 6 bases from J, the junction kept 7 bases outside the gene matches. The CDR3 contains 16 residues. The CDR3 spells CASSLGWGTGIQPQHF. The CDR3 DNA follows: TGTGCCAGCAGCTTAGGGTGGGGGACAGGGATTCAGCCCCAGCATTTT.

Worth noting for this clone: The same CDR3 arises from other DNA sequences in this sample as well. J is TRBJ1-2 and V is TRBV18; 8 bases line up with TRBD1. The CDR3 is made up of 13 amino acids. Per the germline V gene, CDR1 is KGHSH and CDR2 is LQKENI. The V and J ends lost 2 bases and 7 bases, in that order; junction bases with no gene match: 3. CDR3 nucleotide sequence: TGTGCCAGCTCACCAGGGACAGGCTCTGGCTACACCTTC. This gives the protein CASSPGTGSGYTF.

The gene calls are TRBV18 and TRBJ1-4; D is ambiguous. CDR3 length: 15 amino acids. V was shortened by 6 bases and J by 5 bases, with 16 bases between the two germline ends. Germline lookup yields CDR1 KGHSH and CDR2 LQKENI. CDR3 DNA: TGTGCCAGCTCCCCTCCCCGGGCCCAGAATGAAAAACTGTTTTTT. Its translation: CASSPPRAQNEKLFF.

The chain carries TRBV7-7 and TRBJ2-3; D not certain. The V gene lost 0 bases and the J gene lost 6 bases, with 7 bases spanning the gap. Germline values: CDR1 SSHAT, CDR2 FNYEAQ (reference sequence). This CDR3 has 13 residues. The DNA of the CDR3 is TGTGCCAGCAGCTTAGCGCAAACCGATACGCAGTATTTT. Protein product: CASSLAQTDTQYF.

The V gene is TRBV6-5, the J gene TRBJ2-7, with D maybe TRBD1 (7 bases). The CDR3 runs to 15 residues. V was cut by 2 bases and J by 4 bases, with 15 bases left in between. CDR1 is MNHEY and CDR2 is SVGAGI in the germline V gene. CDR3 nucleotide sequence: TGTGCCAGCAGTTACCTCCGACAGGGAGGATACGAGCAGTACTTC. Translating it yields CASSYLRQGGYEQYF.

The chain employs TRBV19 and TRBJ1-3, with D uncertain. This CDR3 is 13 amino acids long. CDR1 is LNHDA and CDR2 is SQIVND in the germline V gene (reference sequence). Trimming took 5 bases from V and 7 from J, leaving 12 bases between them. CDR3 DNA sequence: TGTGCCAGTAGTGGCGACATGGGGAACACCATATATTTT. Translating it yields CASSGDMGNTIYF.

This chain uses TRBV7-8 with TRBJ2-1; TRBD2 matches at 15 bases. CDR3 length equals 20 residues. Germline CDR1 is SGHVS and CDR2 is FQNEAQ. Unmatched junction bases numbered 7, after V lost 1 base and J lost 0 bases. CDR3 protein: CASSLVRTSGRGGSYNEQFF. The CDR3 DNA reads TGTGCCAGCAGCTTAGTTCGGACTAGCGGGAGGGGGGGCTCCTACAATGAGCAGTTCTTC.

This chain connects TRBV10-3 to TRBJ2-1, with D possibly TRBD2 on 6 matching bases. The CDR3 sequence is 15 residues long. Germline V gives CDR1 ENHRY, CDR2 SYGVKD. V was clipped by 4 bases and J by 7 bases, with 17 bases between them. The CDR3 spells CAISGYGTRLNEQFF. The CDR3 DNA reads as TGTGCCATCAGTGGGTACGGGACTCGTTTGAATGAGCAGTTCTTC.

The chain carries TRBV11-2 and TRBJ1-2, with D possibly TRBD1 on 5 matching bases. CDR3 length: 14 amino acids. V was cut by 5 bases and J by 4 bases, with 14 bases left in between. CDR1 is SGHAT, CDR2 FQNNGV, per germline. The CDR3 region is CASSDRDVLYGYTF. The DNA of the CDR3 is TGTGCCAGCAGCGACCGGGACGTTCTCTATGGCTACACCTTC.

A single count supports this clone. This rearrangement joins TRBV6-5 to TRBJ1-6; D gene unclear. Germline-derived CDR1 and CDR2 are MNHEY and SVGAGI. The CDR3 covers 16 residues. V lost 0 bases to trimming and J lost 0 bases, with 6 bases between them. The CDR3 nucleotides are TGTGCCAGCAGTTACTCGAGGAGCTCCTATAATTCACCCCTCCACTTT. Its protein is CASSYSRSSYNSPLHF.

The chain couples TRBV6-1 to TRBJ1-6, with D unresolved. The CDR3 loop spans 15 amino acids. Trimming took 5 bases from V and 7 from J, leaving 15 bases between them. Germline CDR1 reads MNHNS; CDR2 reads SASEGT. The CDR3 loop reads CASSSGRSKNSPLHF. The CDR3 nucleotides read TGTGCCAGCAGTTCAGGCCGAAGCAAGAATTCACCCCTCCACTTT.

The chain employs TRBV6-5 and TRBJ1-1; D is unresolved. The V and J ends lost 5 bases and 0 bases respectively, with 10 bases between them. Germline V gene data show CDR1 as MNHEY and CDR2 as SVGAGI. This CDR3 has 14 residues. The CDR3: CASSTGLVNTEAFF. The CDR3 nucleotides are TGTGCCAGCAGTACGGGTCTAGTGAACACTGAAGCTTTCTTT.

This sequence joins TRBV19 and TRBJ1-5; no clear D gene. Trimming took 2 bases from V and 7 from J, leaving 9 bases between them. CDR3 length: 13 amino acids. Germline CDR1 LNHDA, CDR2 SQIVND (reference sequence). CDR3 loop: CASSIPNSQPQHF. In DNA, the CDR3 is TGTGCCAGTAGTATACCCAATTCACAGCCCCAGCATTTT.

This clone is medium-sized within its sample. The chain joins TRBV6-6 to TRBJ1-1; perhaps TRBD1 as D (5 bases). The CDR3 extends over 15 amino acids. The V gene's germline CDR1 is MNHNY and CDR2 SVGAGI (reference sequence). Trimming left V 0 bases short and J 0 bases short, with 8 bases between. CDR3 coding DNA: TGTGCCAGCAGTTACTCAGAGGACATGAACACTGAAGCTTTCTTT. The encoded protein is CASSYSEDMNTEAFF.

V usage is TRBV19 and J usage is TRBJ1-5; 8 positions agree with TRBD1. Germline CDR1 reads LNHDA; CDR2 reads SQIVND (reference sequence). The CDR3 loop spans 13 amino acids. Unmatched junction bases numbered 9, after V lost 11 bases and J lost 6 bases. In DNA form, the CDR3 reads TGTGCCGGAGGACAGGGTGGAGCTCAGCCCCAGCATTTT. The encoded protein is CAGGQGGAQPQHF.

The chain links TRBV11-3 to TRBJ2-5, with 10 bases lining up with TRBD1. The CDR3 spans 15 residues. Germline-derived CDR1 and CDR2 are SGHNT and YENEEA. The J segment lost 2 bases and the V segment lost 5 bases, leaving 5 bases of the junction unmatched. The CDR3 nucleotides read TGTGCCAGCAGCCCAGGACAGGGGGGGCAAGAGACCCAGTACTTC. It yields the protein CASSPGQGGQETQYF.